Only a few counts were recorded for the clone carrying this TCR beta chain. Antigen unknown. Total RNA was extracted at no less than 5.5 micrograms per sample. The sample is drawn from a study of blood T cells in healthy people across ages. Study-level results: Because sorting was not performed, PBMCs prevented conclusive naive versus antigen-experienced comparison. Naive T cell percentage strongly correlated with TCR beta diversity.

Germline CDR1 reads LGHNT; CDR2 reads FRNRAP. The germline V and J ends were trimmed by 2 bases and 5 bases, with 18 bases remaining between them. CDR3 size: 16 residues. A second PCR, run for about 6 to 12 cycles, used a sample-barcoded 5' primer plus a J-beta primer mix. Each TCR beta cDNA got a 12-nucleotide random molecular identifier. In TCRdb, the 5' RACE reads were re-called with MiXCR into one record per CDR3 protein. The top ten hold about 23% of the sample, which has roughly 1.9 million distinct CDR3 sequences, around 40% seen once. Sequenced input: blood. The V call is TRBV12-5, the J call TRBJ1-2, with a weak D call TRBD1 (5 bases). This clonotype originated in a human donor in good health. The DNA for the CDR3 is TGTGCTAGTGGTTTGTCCGCGGCAGTGGGGGAGTATGGCTACACCTTC. Its protein is CASGLSAAVGEYGYTF.